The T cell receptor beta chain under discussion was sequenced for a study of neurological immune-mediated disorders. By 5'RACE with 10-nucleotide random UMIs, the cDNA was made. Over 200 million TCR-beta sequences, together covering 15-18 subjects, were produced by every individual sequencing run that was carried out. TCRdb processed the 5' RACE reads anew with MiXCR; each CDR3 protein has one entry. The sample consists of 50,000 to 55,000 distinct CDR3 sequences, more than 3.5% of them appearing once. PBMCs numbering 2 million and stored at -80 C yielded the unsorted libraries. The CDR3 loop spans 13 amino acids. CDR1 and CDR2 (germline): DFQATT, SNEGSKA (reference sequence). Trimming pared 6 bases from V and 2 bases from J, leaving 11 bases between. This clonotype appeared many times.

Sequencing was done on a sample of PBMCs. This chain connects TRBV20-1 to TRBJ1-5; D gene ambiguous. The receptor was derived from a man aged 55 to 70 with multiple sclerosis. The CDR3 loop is CSAQRQGNQPQHF. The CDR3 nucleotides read TGCAGTGCCCAACGCCAAGGCAATCAGCCCCAGCATTTT.